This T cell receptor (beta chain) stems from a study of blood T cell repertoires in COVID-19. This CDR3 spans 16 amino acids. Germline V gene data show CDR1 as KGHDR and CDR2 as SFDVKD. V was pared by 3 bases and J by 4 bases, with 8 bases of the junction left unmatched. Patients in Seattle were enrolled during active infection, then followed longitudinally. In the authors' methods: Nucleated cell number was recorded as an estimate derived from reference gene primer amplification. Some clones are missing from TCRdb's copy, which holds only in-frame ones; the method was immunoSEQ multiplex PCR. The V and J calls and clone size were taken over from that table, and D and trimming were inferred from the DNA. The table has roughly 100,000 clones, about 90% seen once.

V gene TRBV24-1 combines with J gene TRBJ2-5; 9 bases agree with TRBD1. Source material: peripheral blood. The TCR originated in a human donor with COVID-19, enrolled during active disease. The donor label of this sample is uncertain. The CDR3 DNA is TGTGCCACCAGTGATGGTGACAGGGGGAATCTAGAGACCCAGTACTTC. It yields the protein CATSDGDRGNLETQYF.